The 17 T cell receptor beta chains below were found in one sample sequenced in a study of shared clonotypes between healthy human individuals. As defined, naive CD8 cells were CD45RO-negative and positively selected for CCR7, with terminally differentiated effector memory CD45RA+ cells excluded. The method was immunoSEQ multiplex PCR; TCRdb's version includes in-frame clones alone and lacks a portion of them. The table lists just over 2,000,000 clones, over 85% of them singletons. The sample consisted of naive CD8+ T cells sorted from blood. The receptors here all came from a man aged 18 to 30 in good health.

The chain carries TRBV6-1 and TRBJ2-7; possibly TRBD1 or TRBD2 for D (5 bases each). The CDR3 totals 15 residues. The V and J ends lost 2 bases and 2 bases respectively, with 13 bases between them. CDR1 and CDR2 from the germline V gene are MNHNS and SASEGT. The CDR3: CASSEWRQGPYEQYF. CDR3 DNA: TGTGCCAGCAGTGAATGGCGGCAGGGACCCTACGAGCAGTACTTC.

The V gene is TRBV5-4, the J gene TRBJ2-7, with 9 bases that match TRBD2. Germline V lookup: CDR1 SGHNT, CDR2 YYREEE (reference sequence). The CDR3 spans 15 residues. V was clipped by 0 bases and J by 4 bases; unmatched bases: 5. This CDR3 is CASSLGGSGRYEQYF. The CDR3 nucleotides read TGTGCCAGCAGCTTGGGTGGTAGCGGGAGATACGAGCAGTACTTC.

About this clone: This may arise from a read error, as a much more abundant clone is one base away. This sample includes further DNA sequences coding for the same CDR3. This sequence joins TRBV6-5 and TRBJ2-7, with TRBD1 matching over 11 bases. Per germline, CDR1 MNHEY and CDR2 SVGAGI. The CDR3 runs 14 residues. V was clipped by 6 bases and J by 3 bases; unmatched bases: 4. The CDR3 sequence is CASSAGTGGYEQYF. The CDR3 bases are TGTGCCAGCAGCGCCGGGACAGGGGGCTACGAGCAGTACTTC.

To note about this clone: The same CDR3 arises from other DNA sequences in this sample as well. The rearrangement links TRBV29-1 to TRBJ2-7; the D gene could be TRBD1 or TRBD2 (5 bases each). Germline CDR1 and CDR2: SQVTM and ANQGSEA. The CDR3 sequence is 11 residues long. The V end was cut by 6 bases, the J end by 3 bases, with 9 bases between. CDR3 DNA sequence: TGCAGCGTGGGGACGGGCTACGAGCAGTACTTC. It specifies CSVGTGYEQYF.

The V and J genes are TRBV5-1 and TRBJ1-2; D is uncertain. Trimming removed 4 bases at V and 1 base at J, with 14 bases between. Germline V gene data show CDR1 as SGHRS and CDR2 as YFSETQ. The CDR3 runs to 15 residues. Here the CDR3 DNA reads TGCGCCAGCAGCGAACTCCCCTCTATTAACTATGGCTACACCTTC. This translates into CASSELPSINYGYTF.

The chain links TRBV7-9 to TRBJ1-1; the D is unclear. The CDR3 extends over 12 amino acids. Trimming cost V 4 bases and J 4 bases, with 7 bases left between them. CDR1 SEHNR and CDR2 FQNEAQ come from the germline V gene (reference sequence). Written as DNA, the CDR3 is TGTGCCAGCAGCTGGGTGGGCACTGAAGCTTTCTTT. Its translation is CASSWVGTEAFF.

This sequence joins TRBV5-4 and TRBJ2-5; possible D gene TRBD1, 8 bases. V lost 5 bases and J lost 4, with 15 bases in between. The CDR3 is 14 residues long. Germline V CDR1 and CDR2: SGHNT, YYREEE (reference sequence). The CDR3 sequence is CASREQGEGETQYF. In DNA, the CDR3 is TGTGCCAGCAGGGAACAGGGGGAGGGAGAGACCCAGTACTTC. The full variable domain, with the rest looked up from reference TRBV5-4 and TRBJ2-5, is ETGVTQSPTHLIKTRGQQVTLRCSSQSGHNTVSWYQQALGQGPQFIFQYYREEENGRGNFPPRFSGLQFPNYSSELNVNALELDDSALYLCASREQGEGETQYFGPGTRLLVL.

For this clone: This CDR3 is also generated by other DNA sequences in the sample. The chain links TRBV9 to TRBJ2-7, with 7 positions matching TRBD1. Germline CDR1 reads SGDLS; CDR2 reads YYNGEE. V trimming: 0 bases; J trimming: 2 bases; junction bases outside the gene matches: 2. This CDR3 has 14 amino acids. Here the CDR3 reads CASSVGGGTYEQYF. The CDR3 bases are TGTGCCAGCAGCGTAGGAGGGGGCACCTACGAGCAGTACTTC.

This clone was counted a single time. The V call is TRBV9, the J call TRBJ2-6, with 8 bases that match TRBD2. CDR3 length: 19 residues. With 0 bases clipped from V and 0 bases from J, the junction kept 8 bases outside the gene matches. Germline assignment: CDR1 SGDLS and CDR2 YYNGEE. The CDR3 DNA sequence: TGTGCCAGCAGCGTAGCGGGGGGGGCAGGATCCTCTGGGGCCAACGTCCTGACTTTC. The encoded protein is CASSVAGGAGSSGANVLTF. Full variable domain (missing parts from reference TRBV9 and TRBJ2-6): DSGVTQTPKHLITATGQRVTLRCSPRSGDLSVYWYQQSLDQGLQFLIQYYNGEERAKGNILERFSAQQFPDLHSELNLSSLELGDSALYFCASSVAGGAGSSGANVLTFGAGSRLTVL.

With respect to this clone: The same CDR3 also results from other DNA sequences found in this sample. CDR3 loop: CASSSFRDPYNSPLHF. The CDR3 DNA sequence: TGTGCCAGCAGCTCCTTCCGGGACCCCTATAATTCACCCCTCCACTTT. The chain couples TRBV7-9 to TRBJ1-6; TRBD1 might be the D (5 bases). Germline V lookup: CDR1 SEHNR, CDR2 FQNEAQ (reference sequence). CDR3 length: 16 residues. With 4 bases removed from V and 2 bases from J, the gap between germline ends came to 12 bases.

The rearrangement joins TRBV4-1 to TRBJ1-2; D unresolved. CDR1 is MGHRA, CDR2 YSYEKL, per germline. CDR3 size: 13 residues. Trimming removed 1 base from V and 3 bases from J, with 6 bases in between. CDR3 DNA sequence: TGCGCCAGCAGCCAAGTGGTTGACTATGGCTACACCTTC. Amino acids: CASSQVVDYGYTF.

V and J are TRBV4-1 and TRBJ1-3, with D perhaps matching TRBD1 (5 bases). The CDR3 length is 14 residues. V lost 1 base, J lost 4 bases, and 8 bases lay in between. Germline CDR1 MGHRA, CDR2 YSYEKL. The CDR3 sequence is CASSQVGPGNTIYF. The CDR3 nucleotides are TGCGCCAGCAGCCAAGTGGGACCGGGAAACACCATATATTTT.

The chain links TRBV30 to TRBJ2-7; D is possibly TRBD1 or TRBD2 (6 bases each). The CDR3 is 14 amino acids. The germline V gene has CDR1 GTSNPN and CDR2 SVGIG (reference sequence). V was shortened by 0 bases and J by 4 bases, with 13 bases between the two germline ends. The CDR3 nucleotides read TGTGCCTGGAGTGTACCGGGGGCGCGGTACGAGCAGTACTTC. It specifies CAWSVPGARYEQYF.

The rearrangement uses TRBV9 and TRBJ2-7; D might be TRBD1 or TRBD2, each matching 5 bases. Germline CDR1 and CDR2: SGDLS and YYNGEE. The CDR3 consists of 14 residues. V gave up 0 bases and J gave up 7 bases, with 14 bases separating them. CDR3 in amino acids: CASSVDSRGVEQYF. CDR3 DNA sequence: TGTGCCAGCAGCGTAGATTCGAGAGGGGTGGAGCAGTACTTC. The entire variable domain, with the rest obtained from reference TRBV9 and TRBJ2-7, is as follows: DSGVTQTPKHLITATGQRVTLRCSPRSGDLSVYWYQQSLDQGLQFLIQYYNGEERAKGNILERFSAQQFPDLHSELNLSSLELGDSALYFCASSVDSRGVEQYFGPGTRLTVT.

The chain carries TRBV12-5 and TRBJ2-2; 8 bases align to TRBD2. The V gene's germline CDR1 is LGHNT and CDR2 FRNRAP. Trimming removed 1 base from V and 7 bases from J; junction bases left unmatched: 2. The CDR3 spans 14 residues. CDR3 coding DNA: TGTGCTAGTGGTTTGGCGGGAGGGGTCGGGGAGCTGTTTTTT. It specifies CASGLAGGVGELFF.

This chain uses TRBV9 with TRBJ1-2; TRBD1 agrees at 9 bases. The germline CDR1 and CDR2 sequences are SGDLS and YYNGEE. V trimming: 5 bases; J trimming: 8 bases; junction bases outside the gene matches: 10. CDR3 size: 14 residues. The CDR3 bases are TGTGCCAGCAGTCCGGGACAGGGCCGTGAAGGCTACACCTTC. Translated: CASSPGQGREGYTF.

V and J are TRBV27 and TRBJ2-3, with 8 bases lining up with TRBD2. The germline gives CDR1 MNHEY, CDR2 SMNVEV (reference sequence). J was trimmed by 4 bases and V by 6 bases; bases with no gene match: 6. The CDR3 consists of 14 residues. The CDR3 region has the DNA TGTGCCAGCAGCGAAGGACTAGCCGCAGATACGCAGTATTTT. Protein: CASSEGLAADTQYF.